This TCR beta chain was captured by sequencing in a study of Graves' ophthalmopathy and Graves' hyperthyroidism. Points from the study as a whole: A 13-signature model separated ophthalmopathy from stable hyperthyroidism, reaching approximately 88% sensitivity and roughly 81% specificity cross-validated.

As regards this clonotype: Its antigen is not known.

Germline V lookup: CDR1 GTSNPN, CDR2 SVGIG (reference sequence). V lost 3 bases and J 3 bases, leaving 14 bases between the germline ends. The CDR3 is made up of 15 amino acids. Presentation of ophthalmopathy in the donors involved moderate-to-severe activity, CAS ≥3, NOSPECS ≥4 and a duration under 3 months. Researchers took RNA transcripts and amplified TCR beta CDR3 regions from them. First-round RT-PCR used HTBI primers; second-round multiplex PCR followed. MiXCR was run by TCRdb on the multiplex PCR reads, yielding one entry per CDR3 protein. The sample includes about half a million distinct CDR3 sequences, 14% of them seen just once.

The genes are TRBV30 and TRBJ2-2; D is perhaps TRBD1 or TRBD2 (6 bases each). The origin of this receptor is a woman aged 25-40 years with Graves' ophthalmopathy. Specimen: blood. The CDR3 nucleotides are TGTGCCTGGAGCGGAGGGGGACGGTACACCGGGGAGCTGTTTTTT. Translating it yields CAWSGGGRYTGELFF.